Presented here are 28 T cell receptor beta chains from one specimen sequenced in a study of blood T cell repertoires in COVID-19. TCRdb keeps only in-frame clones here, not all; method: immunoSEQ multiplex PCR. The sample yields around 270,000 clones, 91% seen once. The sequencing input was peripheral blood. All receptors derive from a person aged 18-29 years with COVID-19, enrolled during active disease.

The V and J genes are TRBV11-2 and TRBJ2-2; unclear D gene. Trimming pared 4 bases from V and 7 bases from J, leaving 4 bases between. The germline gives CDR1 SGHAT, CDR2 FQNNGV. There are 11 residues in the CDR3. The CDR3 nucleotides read TGTGCCAGCAGCTCCTACGGGGAGCTGTTTTTT. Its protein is CASSSYGELFF.

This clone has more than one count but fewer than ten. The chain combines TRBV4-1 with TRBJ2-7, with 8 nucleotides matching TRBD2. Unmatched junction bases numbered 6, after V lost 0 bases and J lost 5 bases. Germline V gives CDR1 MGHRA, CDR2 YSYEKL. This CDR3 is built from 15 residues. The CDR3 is CASSQDQPGLDEQYF. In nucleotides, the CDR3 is TGCGCCAGCAGCCAAGATCAACCGGGACTAGACGAGCAGTACTTC.

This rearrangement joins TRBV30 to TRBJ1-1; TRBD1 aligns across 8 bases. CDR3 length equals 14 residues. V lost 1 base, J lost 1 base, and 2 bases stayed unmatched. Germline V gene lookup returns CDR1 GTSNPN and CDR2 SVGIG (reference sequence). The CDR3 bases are TGTGCCTGGAGTGGGACAGGGCGGAACACTGAAGCTTTCTTT. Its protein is CAWSGTGRNTEAFF.

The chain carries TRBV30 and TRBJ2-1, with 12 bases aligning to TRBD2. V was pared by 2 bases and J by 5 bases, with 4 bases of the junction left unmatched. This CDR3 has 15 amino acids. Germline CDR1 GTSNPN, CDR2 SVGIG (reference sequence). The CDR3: CAWSFGLAGHNEQFF. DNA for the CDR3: TGTGCCTGGAGTTTCGGACTAGCGGGACACAATGAGCAGTTCTTC.

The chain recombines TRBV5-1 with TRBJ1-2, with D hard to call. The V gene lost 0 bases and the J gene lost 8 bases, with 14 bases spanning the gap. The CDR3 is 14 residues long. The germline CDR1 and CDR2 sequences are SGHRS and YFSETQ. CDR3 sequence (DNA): TGCGCCAGCAGCTTGGAAGGGCCACCGGGGGGCTACACCTTC. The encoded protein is CASSLEGPPGGYTF.

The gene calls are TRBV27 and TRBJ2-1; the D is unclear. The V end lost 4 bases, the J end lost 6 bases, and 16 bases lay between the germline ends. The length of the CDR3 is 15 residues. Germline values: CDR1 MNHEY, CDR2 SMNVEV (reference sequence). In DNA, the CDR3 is TGTGCCAGCAGTTCTGATTTCGGTCGTGGCAATGAGCAGTTCTTC. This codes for CASSSDFGRGNEQFF.

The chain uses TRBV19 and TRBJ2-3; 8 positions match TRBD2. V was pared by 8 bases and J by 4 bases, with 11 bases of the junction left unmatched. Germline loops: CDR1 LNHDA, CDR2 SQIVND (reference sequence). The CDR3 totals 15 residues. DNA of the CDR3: TGTGCCAGTTCCCGAGCGGGAGAAAGGGCAGATACGCAGTATTTT. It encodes CASSRAGERADTQYF.

CDR3 in amino acids: CASSPKDRTHVLTF. The CDR3 DNA reads as TGTGCCAGCAGCCCAAAGGACAGGACCCACGTCCTGACTTTC. The chain links TRBV7-3 to TRBJ2-6; 7 bases align to TRBD1. Looked up from germline, CDR1 is SGHTA and CDR2 is FQGTGA. With V trimmed by 5 bases and J by 11 bases, 9 bases remained unmatched. The CDR3 extends over 14 amino acids.

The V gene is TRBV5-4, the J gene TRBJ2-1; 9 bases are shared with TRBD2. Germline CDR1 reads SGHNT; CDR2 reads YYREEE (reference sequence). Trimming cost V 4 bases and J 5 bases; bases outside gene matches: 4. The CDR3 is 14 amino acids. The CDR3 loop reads CASSPTSGHNEQFF. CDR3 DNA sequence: TGTGCCAGCAGCCCGACTAGCGGCCACAATGAGCAGTTCTTC. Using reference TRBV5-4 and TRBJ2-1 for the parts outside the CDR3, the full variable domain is ETGVTQSPTHLIKTRGQQVTLRCSSQSGHNTVSWYQQALGQGPQFIFQYYREEENGRGNFPPRFSGLQFPNYSSELNVNALELDDSALYLCASSPTSGHNEQFFGPGTRLTVL.

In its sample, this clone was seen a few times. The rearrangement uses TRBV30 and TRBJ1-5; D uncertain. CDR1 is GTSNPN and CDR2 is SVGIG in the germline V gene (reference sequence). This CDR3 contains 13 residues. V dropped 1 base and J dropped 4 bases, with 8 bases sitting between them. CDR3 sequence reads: CAWSDSGNQPQHF. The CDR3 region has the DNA TGTGCCTGGAGTGATTCGGGGAATCAGCCCCAGCATTTT.

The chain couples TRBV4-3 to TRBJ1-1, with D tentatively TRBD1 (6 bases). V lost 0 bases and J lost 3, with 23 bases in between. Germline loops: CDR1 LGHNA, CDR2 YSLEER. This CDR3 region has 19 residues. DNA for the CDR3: TGCGCCAGCAGCCAAGATCGTCTTACAGGGCCCCTCACCCACACTGAAGCTTTCTTT. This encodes CASSQDRLTGPLTHTEAFF.

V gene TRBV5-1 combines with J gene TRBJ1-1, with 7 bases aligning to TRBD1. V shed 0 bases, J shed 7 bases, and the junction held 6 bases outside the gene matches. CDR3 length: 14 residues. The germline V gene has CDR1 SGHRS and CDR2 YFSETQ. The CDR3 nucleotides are TGCGCCAGCAGCTTGGGGGACAGCACAAATGAAGCTTTCTTT. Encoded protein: CASSLGDSTNEAFF.

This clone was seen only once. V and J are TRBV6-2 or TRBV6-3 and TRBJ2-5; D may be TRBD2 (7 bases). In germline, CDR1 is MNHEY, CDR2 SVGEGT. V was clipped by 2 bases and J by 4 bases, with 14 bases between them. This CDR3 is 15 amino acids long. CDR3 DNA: TGTGCCAGCAGTTACGGCTCAGGGGAGGGAGAGACCCAGTACTTC. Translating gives CASSYGSGEGETQYF.

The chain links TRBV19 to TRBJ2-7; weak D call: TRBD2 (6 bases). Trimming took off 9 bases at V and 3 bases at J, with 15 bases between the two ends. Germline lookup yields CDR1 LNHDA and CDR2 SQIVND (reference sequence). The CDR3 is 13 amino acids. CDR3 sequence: CASAAGGDYEQYF. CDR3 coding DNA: TGTGCCAGCGCTGCAGGAGGGGACTACGAGCAGTACTTC.

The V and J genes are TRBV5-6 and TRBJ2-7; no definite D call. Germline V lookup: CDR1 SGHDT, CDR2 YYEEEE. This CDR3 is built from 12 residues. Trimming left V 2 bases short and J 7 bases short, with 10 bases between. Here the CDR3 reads CASSFLGSEQYF. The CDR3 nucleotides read TGTGCCAGCAGCTTTTTGGGCTCAGAGCAGTACTTC.

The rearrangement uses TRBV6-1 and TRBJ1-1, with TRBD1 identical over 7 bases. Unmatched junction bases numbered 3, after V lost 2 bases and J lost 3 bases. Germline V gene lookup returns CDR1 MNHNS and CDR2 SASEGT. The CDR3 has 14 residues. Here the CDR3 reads CASSENRGDTEAFF. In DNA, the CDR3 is TGTGCCAGCAGTGAAAACAGGGGAGACACTGAAGCTTTCTTT.

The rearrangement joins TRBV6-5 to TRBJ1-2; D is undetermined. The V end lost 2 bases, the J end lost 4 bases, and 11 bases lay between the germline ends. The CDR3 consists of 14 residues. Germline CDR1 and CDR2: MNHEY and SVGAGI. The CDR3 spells CASSYHGLSYGYTF. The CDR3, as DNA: TGTGCCAGCAGTTACCATGGGCTGTCCTATGGCTACACCTTC.

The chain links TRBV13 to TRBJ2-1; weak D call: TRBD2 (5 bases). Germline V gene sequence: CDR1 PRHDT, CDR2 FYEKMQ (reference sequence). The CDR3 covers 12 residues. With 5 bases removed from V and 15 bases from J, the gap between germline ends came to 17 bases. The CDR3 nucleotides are TGTGCCAGCAGCCTTGGACTGATCAAGGGGTTCTTC. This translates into CASSLGLIKGFF.

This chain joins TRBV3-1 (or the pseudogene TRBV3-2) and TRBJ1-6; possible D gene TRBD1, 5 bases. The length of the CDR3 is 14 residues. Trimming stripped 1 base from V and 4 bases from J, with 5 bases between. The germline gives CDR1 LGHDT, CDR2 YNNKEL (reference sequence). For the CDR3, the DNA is TGTGCCAGCAGCCAAGGACAGTATAATTCACCCCTCCACTTT. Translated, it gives CASSQGQYNSPLHF.

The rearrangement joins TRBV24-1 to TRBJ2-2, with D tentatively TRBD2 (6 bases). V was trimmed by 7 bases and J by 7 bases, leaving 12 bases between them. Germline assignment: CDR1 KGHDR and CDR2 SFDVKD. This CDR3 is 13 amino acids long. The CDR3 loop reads CATRTREVGELFF. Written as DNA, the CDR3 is TGTGCCACCAGGACTAGAGAGGTCGGGGAGCTGTTTTTT.

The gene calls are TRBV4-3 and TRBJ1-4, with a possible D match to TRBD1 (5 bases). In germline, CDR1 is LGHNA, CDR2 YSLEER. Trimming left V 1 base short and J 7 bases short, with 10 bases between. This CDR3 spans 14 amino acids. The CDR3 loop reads CASSQGQYGEKLFF. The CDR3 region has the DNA TGCGCCAGCAGCCAAGGACAGTATGGTGAAAAACTGTTTTTT.

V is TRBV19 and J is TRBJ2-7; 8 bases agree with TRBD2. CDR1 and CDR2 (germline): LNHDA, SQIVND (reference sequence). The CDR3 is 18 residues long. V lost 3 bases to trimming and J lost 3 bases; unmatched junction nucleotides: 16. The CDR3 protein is CASSMPSGEAGVGYEQYF. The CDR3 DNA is TGTGCCAGTAGTATGCCCTCCGGGGAAGCGGGAGTAGGCTACGAGCAGTACTTC.

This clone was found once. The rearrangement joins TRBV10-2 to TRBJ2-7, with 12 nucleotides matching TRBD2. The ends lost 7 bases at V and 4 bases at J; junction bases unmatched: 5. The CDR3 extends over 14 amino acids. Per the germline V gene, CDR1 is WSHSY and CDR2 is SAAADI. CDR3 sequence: CASTLTSGSYEQYF. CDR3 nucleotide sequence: TGCGCCAGCACCTTGACTAGCGGGAGTTACGAGCAGTACTTC.

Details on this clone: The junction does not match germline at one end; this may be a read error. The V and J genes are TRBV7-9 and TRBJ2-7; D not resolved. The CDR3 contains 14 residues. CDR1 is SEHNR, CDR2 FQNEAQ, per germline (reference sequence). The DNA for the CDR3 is TGTGCCAGCAGCTTAGAAGCGAGCTCCTACAAGCAGTACTTC. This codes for CASSLEASSYKQYF. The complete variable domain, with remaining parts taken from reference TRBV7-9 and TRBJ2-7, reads DTGVSQNPRHKITKRGQNVTFRCDPISEHNRLYWYRQTLGQGPEFLTYFQNEAQLEKSRLLSDRFSAERPKGSFSTLEIQRTEQGDSAMYLCASSLEASSYKQYFGPGTRLTVT.

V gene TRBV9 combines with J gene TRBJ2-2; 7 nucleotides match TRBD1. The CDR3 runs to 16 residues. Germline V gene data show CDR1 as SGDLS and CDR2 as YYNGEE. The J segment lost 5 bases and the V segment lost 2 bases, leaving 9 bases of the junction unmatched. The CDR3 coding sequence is TGTGCCAGCAGCGTGTCAACGACAGGGTATACCGGGGAGCTGTTTTTT. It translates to CASSVSTTGYTGELFF.

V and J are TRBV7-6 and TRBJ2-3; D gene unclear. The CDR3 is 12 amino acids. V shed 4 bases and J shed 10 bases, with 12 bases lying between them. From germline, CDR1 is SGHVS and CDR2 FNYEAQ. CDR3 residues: CASSSTPAAQYF. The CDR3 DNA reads TGTGCCAGCAGCTCGACTCCCGCGGCGCAGTATTTT.

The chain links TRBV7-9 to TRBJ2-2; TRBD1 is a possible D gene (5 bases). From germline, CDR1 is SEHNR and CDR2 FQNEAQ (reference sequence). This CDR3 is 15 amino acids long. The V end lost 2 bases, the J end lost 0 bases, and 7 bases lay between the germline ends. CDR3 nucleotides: TGTGCCAGCAGCTTATTGACAGCGAACACCGGGGAGCTGTTTTTT. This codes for CASSLLTANTGELFF.

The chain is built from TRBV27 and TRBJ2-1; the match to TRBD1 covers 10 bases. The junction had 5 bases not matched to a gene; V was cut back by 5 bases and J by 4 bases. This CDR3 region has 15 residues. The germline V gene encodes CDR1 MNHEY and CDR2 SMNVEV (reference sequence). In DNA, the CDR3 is TGTGCCAGCAGTCCGCCGGACAGGGGGTACAATGAGCAGTTCTTC. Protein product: CASSPPDRGYNEQFF.